Listed here are 15 T cell receptor beta chains from one sample, sequenced in a study of cytomegalovirus exposure and HLA in healthy donors. PCR primers comprised 60 Vbeta and 13 Jbeta primers. Clones were sequenced by immunoSEQ multiplex PCR, and TCRdb holds only the in-frame ones, with some missing. The repertoire consists of roughly 180,000 clones, with just under 80% occurring once and the leading ten covering less than 15%. Sequenced: PBMCs. All receptors derive from a woman aged 45 to 65 in good health and CMV-seropositive.

The chain employs TRBV10-2 and TRBJ2-5; possibly TRBD2 for D (5 bases). Between the trimmed V and J ends, which lost 3 bases and 1 base, there was a span of 9 bases. In germline, CDR1 is WSHSY, CDR2 SAAADI. The CDR3 totals 14 residues. The CDR3 bases are TGCGCCAGCAGTGACCCGGGGTCCCAAGAGACCCAGTACTTC. Protein product: CASSDPGSQETQYF.

The chain carries TRBV7-8 and TRBJ1-2, with D hard to call. V was cut by 2 bases and J by 1 base, with 17 bases left in between. The length of the CDR3 is 17 residues. CDR1 SGHVS and CDR2 FQNEAQ come from the germline V gene. The CDR3 DNA reads as TGTGCCAGCAGCTTAATTAGCGAGTGGCTGGTTAACTATGGCTACACCTTC. As protein: CASSLISEWLVNYGYTF. The entire variable domain, with the rest obtained from reference TRBV7-8 and TRBJ1-2, is as follows: GAGVSQSPRYKVAKRGQDVALRCDPISGHVSLFWYQQALGQGPEFLTYFQNEAQLDKSGLPSDRFFAERPEGSVSTLKIQRTQQEDSAVYLCASSLISEWLVNYGYTFGSGTRLTVV.

The chain links TRBV5-6 to TRBJ2-1; perhaps TRBD1 as D (5 bases). V dropped 5 bases and J dropped 11 bases, with 32 bases sitting between them. There are 18 residues in the CDR3. Germline V gene sequence: CDR1 SGHDT, CDR2 YYEEEE. CDR3 sequence (DNA): TGTGCCAGCAGTTTAGGACACTCGCTGGGAAATCTAGATACCCAGCAGTTCTTC. Protein product: CASSLGHSLGNLDTQQFF.

This chain connects TRBV6-1 to TRBJ2-1; the match to TRBD1 covers 8 bases. The V and J ends lost 0 bases and 5 bases, in that order; junction bases with no gene match: 9. CDR1 is MNHNS, CDR2 SASEGT, per germline. The CDR3 consists of 17 residues. CDR3 bases: TGTGCCAGCAGTGAAGCTATTTGGACAGGGAGCCACAATGAGCAGTTCTTC. This gives the protein CASSEAIWTGSHNEQFF.

The chain combines TRBV5-1 with TRBJ2-2; 11 nucleotides match TRBD1. CDR1 and CDR2 from the germline V gene are SGHRS and YFSETQ. V gave up 4 bases and J gave up 7 bases; unmatched junction bases: 6. The CDR3 has 15 amino acids. The CDR3 DNA reads TGCGCCAGCAGCACCAGGACAGGGGGCAGCGGGGAGCTGTTTTTT. It yields the protein CASSTRTGGSGELFF. The variable domain in full, with the rest retrieved from reference TRBV5-1 and TRBJ2-2, is KAGVTQTPRYLIKTRGQQVTLSCSPISGHRSVSWYQQTPGQGLQFLFEYFSETQRNKGNFPGRFSGRQFSNSRSEMNVSTLELGDSALYLCASSTRTGGSGELFFGEGSRLTVL.

The chain joins TRBV6-1 to TRBJ1-5; D gene ambiguous. CDR1 and CDR2 (germline): MNHNS, SASEGT. CDR3 length equals 16 residues. V lost 1 base to trimming and J lost 4 bases, with 14 bases between them. In nucleotides, the CDR3 is TGTGCCAGCAGTGAAGGTTCCACGCTACCTAATCAGCCCCAGCATTTT. Translating gives CASSEGSTLPNQPQHF.

This chain links TRBV6-1 with TRBJ1-2, with D unresolved. This CDR3 region has 16 residues. Germline lookup yields CDR1 MNHNS and CDR2 SASEGT. V was cut by 2 bases and J by 8 bases, with 21 bases left in between. The CDR3 loop reads CASSETPSRGREGYTF. The CDR3 DNA follows: TGTGCCAGCAGTGAAACCCCCTCGAGAGGGCGGGAAGGCTACACCTTC.

The chain uses TRBV6-1 and TRBJ2-1; 11 nucleotides match TRBD2. CDR3 length: 16 amino acids. Germline V gene data show CDR1 as MNHNS and CDR2 as SASEGT. V gave up 3 bases and J gave up 4 bases; unmatched junction bases: 5. The CDR3 DNA is TGTGCCAGCAGTGAGCCTAGCGGGGGGCTTTACAATGAGCAGTTCTTC. Encoded protein: CASSEPSGGLYNEQFF.

CDR3 DNA: TGTGCCAGCAGCCAAGTGTCCGGGGGGAGTAAGTCCTACGAGCAGTACTTC. The encoded protein is CASSQVSGGSKSYEQYF. The chain is built from TRBV4-2 and TRBJ2-5; 7 bases align to TRBD2. The tail of the sequence fits TRBJ2-7 better, so the J call may be wrong. Looked up from germline, CDR1 is LGHNA and CDR2 is YNFKEQ. The CDR3 extends over 17 amino acids.

This clone occurred a few times. This chain joins TRBV19 and TRBJ2-7, with D possibly matching TRBD1 (5 bases). Germline CDR1 reads LNHDA; CDR2 reads SQIVND (reference sequence). The CDR3 spans 10 residues. The V end was cut by 9 bases, the J end by 12 bases, with 15 bases between. The CDR3 sequence: CARTQGLPYF. The CDR3 DNA is TGTGCCAGGACGCAGGGCCTGCCGTACTTC.

The CDR3: CASSPWGQGIQETQYF. The CDR3 nucleotides are TGTGCCAGCAGTCCCTGGGGACAGGGGATCCAAGAGACCCAGTACTTC. J is TRBJ2-5 and V is TRBV14; 10 positions match TRBD1. The length of the CDR3 is 16 residues. The germline gives CDR1 SGHDN, CDR2 FVKESK. The J segment lost 1 base and the V segment lost 6 bases, leaving 8 bases of the junction unmatched.

J is TRBJ1-3 and V is TRBV19; no definite D call. V was trimmed by 3 bases and J by 4 bases, leaving 19 bases between them. Germline values: CDR1 LNHDA, CDR2 SQIVND (reference sequence). The CDR3 consists of 17 residues. The CDR3 reads CASSIGPSWAAGNTIYF. The CDR3 DNA is TGTGCCAGTAGTATTGGGCCTTCCTGGGCAGCAGGAAACACCATATATTTT.

The chain recombines TRBV6-5 with TRBJ2-1; 12 positions agree with TRBD2. V lost 2 bases, J lost 9 bases, and 8 bases stayed unmatched. Germline V gene lookup returns CDR1 MNHEY and CDR2 SVGAGI. CDR3 length: 16 amino acids. The CDR3 nucleotides are TGTGCCAGCAGTTACAGACAGACTAGCGGGGGTGGTGAGCAGTTCTTC. As protein: CASSYRQTSGGGEQFF.

This chain links TRBV6-5 with TRBJ2-1, with D tentatively TRBD2 (7 bases). V lost 6 bases, J lost 9 bases, and 18 bases lay in between. The CDR3 covers 14 residues. Per germline, CDR1 MNHEY and CDR2 SVGAGI. CDR3 nucleotides: TGTGCCAGCAGCCCCGGGGGGCCGGGGAGTGAGCAGTTCTTC. It translates to CASSPGGPGSEQFF.

The chain uses TRBV4-1 and TRBJ1-2; no clear D gene. The V gene's germline CDR1 is MGHRA and CDR2 YSYEKL. V lost 0 bases and J lost 1, with 9 bases in between. CDR3 length: 15 amino acids. CDR3 sequence reads: CASSQDMQVNYGYTF. CDR3 coding DNA: TGCGCCAGCAGCCAAGATATGCAGGTTAACTATGGCTACACCTTC.